These 15 T cell receptor beta chains came from one sample sequenced in a study of blood T cells in healthy people across ages. Next came a second PCR, run for about 6 to 12 cycles, which used a sample-barcoded 5' primer along with a J-beta primer mix. From the 5' RACE reads, TCRdb called clonotypes with MiXCR, one entry per CDR3 protein. The data show approximately 850,000 distinct CDR3 sequences, more than 40% seen once. The specimen was blood. Receptor source: a man aged 55 to 70 in good health.

V usage is TRBV9 and J usage is TRBJ2-7; 7 nucleotides match TRBD1. There are 14 residues in the CDR3. V shed 4 bases and J 7 bases; nucleotides not matched to a gene: 11. From germline, CDR1 is SGDLS and CDR2 YYNGEE. CDR3: CASSTGQWNNEQYF. The CDR3 coding sequence is TGTGCCAGCAGCACGGGACAGTGGAACAATGAGCAGTACTTC.

In this sample, this clonotype turned up many times. This chain joins TRBV2 and TRBJ2-3; D is ambiguous. The CDR3 length is 12 residues. Germline CDR1 reads SNHLY; CDR2 reads FYNNEI. The V and J ends lost 4 bases and 8 bases respectively, with 10 bases between them. CDR3 sequence reads: CASSGVGFTQYF. The CDR3 DNA sequence: TGTGCCAGCAGTGGGGTCGGATTTACGCAGTATTTT.

The rearrangement joins TRBV20-1 to TRBJ2-5; D might be TRBD2 (6 bases). The CDR3 sequence is 14 residues long. V was pared by 5 bases and J by 7 bases, with 20 bases between. Germline V CDR1 and CDR2: DFQATT, SNEGSKA (reference sequence). The CDR3 DNA reads TGCAGTGCTCAGGGTTGGGACTCTACCCGGACCCAGTACTTC. Amino acid sequence: CSAQGWDSTRTQYF.

The chain couples TRBV20-1 to TRBJ2-1; 13 nucleotides align to TRBD2. Trimming at V came to 3 bases and at J to 5 bases, leaving 4 bases not matched to a gene. The CDR3 has 15 residues. The germline CDR1 and CDR2 sequences are DFQATT and SNEGSKA (reference sequence). The CDR3 is CSARILAGGHNEQFF. The CDR3 DNA sequence: TGCAGTGCTAGGATACTAGCGGGGGGGCACAATGAGCAGTTCTTC.

The CDR3 DNA reads TGTGCCAGCAGCTTGAAGAGACCCTGGGCAGTCAACTATGGCTACACCTTC. Encoded protein: CASSLKRPWAVNYGYTF. This rearrangement joins TRBV5-6 to TRBJ1-2, with no clear D. The germline V gene encodes CDR1 SGHDT and CDR2 YYEEEE. CDR3 length equals 17 residues. Between the trimmed V and J ends, which lost 1 base and 2 bases, there was a span of 18 bases. Complete variable domain (other parts from reference TRBV5-6 and TRBJ1-2): DAGVTQSPTHLIKTRGQQVTLRCSPKSGHDTVSWYQQALGQGPQFIFQYYEEEERQRGNFPDRFSGHQFPNYSSELNVNALLLGDSALYLCASSLKRPWAVNYGYTFGSGTRLTVV.

The chain combines TRBV2 with TRBJ1-2; D ambiguous. Trimming pared 4 bases from V and 3 bases from J, leaving 12 bases between. The germline V gene encodes CDR1 SNHLY and CDR2 FYNNEI. This CDR3 spans 14 amino acids. The CDR3 here is CASSAGLLHYGYTF. CDR3 DNA: TGTGCCAGCAGTGCGGGATTGTTGCACTATGGCTACACCTTC.

This clonotype has just a few counts. J is TRBJ2-1 and V is TRBV29-1; 9 nucleotides agree with TRBD2. This CDR3 is 14 amino acids long. CDR1 is SQVTM and CDR2 is ANQGSEA in the germline V gene. J lost 5 bases, V lost 3 bases, and 5 bases had no gene match. The CDR3 reads CSVEGSGGNNEQFF. Written as DNA, the CDR3 is TGCAGCGTTGAGGGTAGCGGGGGAAACAATGAGCAGTTCTTC.

The chain combines TRBV12-3 or TRBV12-4 with TRBJ2-5; 11 positions match TRBD2. Unmatched junction bases numbered 5, after V lost 7 bases and J lost 4 bases. The CDR3 extends over 14 amino acids. The CDR3 DNA sequence: TGTGCCAGCACCGCGACTAGCGGGGTAGAGACCCAGTACTTC. It yields the protein CASTATSGVETQYF.

This clonotype has a handful of counts. The CDR3: CSARKGQRFTEAFF. The CDR3 DNA sequence: TGCAGTGCTAGGAAAGGACAGCGTTTCACTGAAGCTTTCTTT. The J gene is TRBJ1-1, the V gene TRBV20-1, with a possible D match to TRBD1 (6 bases). The germline V gene encodes CDR1 DFQATT and CDR2 SNEGSKA (reference sequence). This CDR3 has 14 amino acids. The V and J ends lost 3 bases and 4 bases respectively, with 15 bases between them.

The chain combines TRBV7-9 with TRBJ2-3, with D maybe TRBD2 (6 bases). V was trimmed by 4 bases and J by 2 bases, leaving 13 bases between them. The germline CDR1 and CDR2 sequences are SEHNR and FQNEAQ (reference sequence). This CDR3 region has 15 residues. The CDR3 bases are TGTGCCAGCAGCTCAGCTGCGGGGACCACAGATACGCAGTATTTT. Its protein is CASSSAAGTTDTQYF.

The chain carries TRBV10-3 and TRBJ1-1, with 7 bases identical to TRBD1. CDR3 length equals 15 residues. The V gene's germline CDR1 is ENHRY and CDR2 SYGVKD. V shed 8 bases, J shed 11 bases, and the junction held 20 bases outside the gene matches. CDR3 protein: CAIWEGTGAKGSAFF. In nucleotides, the CDR3 is TGTGCCATCTGGGAGGGTACAGGGGCCAAGGGATCGGCTTTCTTT.

The table lists this clonotype with a few counts. The V call is TRBV9, the J call TRBJ2-5, with D hard to call. V lost 0 bases to trimming and J lost 0 bases, with 9 bases between them. The CDR3 extends over 15 amino acids. The germline CDR1 and CDR2 sequences are SGDLS and YYNGEE. The CDR3 protein is CASSVAWVDQETQYF. The CDR3 DNA reads TGTGCCAGCAGCGTAGCATGGGTGGACCAAGAGACCCAGTACTTC.

This clonotype has a handful of counts. CDR3 sequence reads: CASSYSAGINEQFF. The CDR3 DNA is TGTGCCAGCAGTTACTCGGCAGGGATCAATGAGCAGTTCTTC. This chain links TRBV6-2 or TRBV6-3 with TRBJ2-1, with a possible D match to TRBD1 (5 bases). The germline gives CDR1 MNHEY, CDR2 SVGEGT. This CDR3 comprises 14 residues. V was cut by 0 bases and J by 6 bases, with 9 bases left in between.

This chain joins TRBV6-5 and TRBJ2-7; D is unresolved. Germline CDR1 MNHEY, CDR2 SVGAGI. Trimming stripped 5 bases from V and 3 bases from J, with 14 bases between. The CDR3 extends over 14 amino acids. Here the CDR3 reads CASSPNIKIYEQYF. The CDR3 DNA is TGTGCCAGCAGTCCGAATATCAAAATCTACGAGCAGTACTTC.

The chain carries TRBV29-1 and TRBJ2-5; 11 positions agree with TRBD2. Per germline, CDR1 SQVTM and CDR2 ANQGSEA. With 3 bases clipped from V and 13 bases from J, the junction kept 19 bases outside the gene matches. The CDR3 is 16 amino acids. CDR3 coding DNA: TGCAGCGTTGACCTCCGACTAGCGGGGAATCCAAATGAGCGGTACTTC. As protein: CSVDLRLAGNPNERYF.